This entry concerns a single T cell receptor beta chain. Its target is unknown. Trimming took off 4 bases at V and 0 bases at J, with 17 bases between the two ends. This CDR3 comprises 17 residues. Germline V lookup: CDR1 SGHRS, CDR2 YFSETQ. The sample is drawn from a study of response to subunit inactivated influenza vaccine. Study-level points and caveats: There was a suggestion from the authors that each seasonal influenza vaccination recruits few new T cells.

One entry per CDR3 protein results from TCRdb running MiXCR on the RT-PCR reads. The data show fewer than 700,000 distinct CDR3 sequences, with 13% seen just once and roughly 13% held by the top ten. This receptor was obtained from a man in his forties or fifties who received an inactivated influenza vaccine. This chain joins TRBV5-1 and TRBJ2-1; either TRBD1 or TRBD2 may fit D (5 bases each). The source material was PBMCs from blood, sampled about 6 weeks after vaccination. The CDR3 DNA follows: TGCGCCAGCAGCGGGGCCCGGGGCAGCCACTCCTACAATGAGCAGTTCTTC. This sequence encodes CASSGARGSHSYNEQFF.